Here is one T cell receptor (beta chain) with its context. The antigen it recognizes is unknown. No base qualities exist here, and no much larger clone lies one base off it. The CDR3 regions of human TCRbeta chains were analyzed by immunosequencing. Turning to the authors' computational methods: Repertoire TCRs were matched against a reference library of SARS-CoV-2-specific TCRs generated with the MIRA antigen-specificity platform. Breadth meant the fraction of unique TCRs that were SARS-CoV-2-associated, whereas depth meant the fraction of total T cells that were SARS-CoV-2-associated. Using the MIRA data, every spike-specific TCR was mapped to the spike region that the TCR reacted to and assigned to either a CD4 or a CD8 class. Log10-transformed breadth and depth values were compared by one-way ANOVA with Sidak's multiple comparisons tests. In TCRdb, the immuneACCESS table is reduced to in-frame sequences with V and J assigned. These tables do not hold every clone; where another copy was compared, an unresolved V gene accounts for under half, and the others remain unexplained. For V, J and clone size, that table is used; D and trimming come from the DNA. This sample is represented by roughly 180,000 clones; approximately 90% of them were singletons. The top ten hold approximately 1.8% of the sample.

Taken with the paper, the label for time point translates to: about 28 days (+/-7) after the second vaccine dose. AZD1222 recipients given second doses at about 4 weeks or at about 12 weeks were pooled, since spike-specific TCR depth and breadth were not found to differ between the two schedules. The vaccinee samples were drawn from two UK trials, COV001 and COV002, one of which was a single-blind randomized controlled phase 2/3 trial testing AZD1222 (ChAdOx1 nCoV-19) in healthy adults. For TCRbeta chain sequencing, PBMC samples were collected from trial participants at day 0 and at day 28 after the second dose. The junction carries 13 bases between V and J, which are trimmed by 3 bases and 5 bases respectively. From the cysteine through the phenylalanine, the CDR3 covers 14 amino acids. Just the 42-base CDR3 DNA is kept, in frame starting at base 1. In the germline V gene, CDR1 corresponds to MNHEY and CDR2 to SVGAGI.

The data were taken from a study of T cell responses to AZD1222 COVID-19 vaccine (dated by TCRdb to 2020 to 2022). A note on the overall study: A total of 233 trial participants underwent TCR sequencing, of whom nearly 210 received two doses of AZD1222 and some 26 received two doses of the MenACWY control vaccine. Trial participants were enrolled by age into subgroups of 18-55, 56-69 and 70-plus years, and around 140, 26 and 57 TCR-sequenced participants, respectively, were included in these subgroups. What the authors observed across the whole study: The vaccine-associated CD4 TCRs covered the entire spike protein, and the dominant responses fell in regions 160-218 and 743-854. Spike-specific TCR breadth and depth rose significantly after two AZD1222 doses compared with day 0 and with MenACWY recipients. No day 14 peak-response samples were available, so repertoires were characterized only after the peak T cell response. Only 5 to 7 AZD1222 recipients were SARS-CoV-2 seropositive at baseline, limiting conclusions about previously exposed vaccinees. In the small 56-69-year group, the increase in depth fell short of significance, most likely because of low power. Participants were mostly white British and included more females than males, and it was suggested by the authors that clonal diversity may have been underestimated. Nearly half of unique spike-specific TCRs reportedly recognized epitopes outside regions mutated in the B.1.351 and B.1.1.7 variants.

The rearranged chain carries TRBV6-5 and TRBJ1-2; possibly the D gene is TRBD1, per 5 matching bases. This sample comprised peripheral blood, obtained 28 days after the second AZD1222 dose. This receptor was taken from an adult who received the AZD1222 COVID-19 vaccine. CDR3 sequence: CASSYKGHLYGYTF. The DNA sequence is TGTGCCAGCAGTTATAAAGGACACTTGTATGGCTACACCTTC.